This TCR beta chain emerged from a study of T cell responses to AZD1222 COVID-19 vaccine. On the study more broadly: Pooled together were second doses at about 4 or about 12 weeks. General study results and limits: Epitopes outside B.1.351 and B.1.1.7 mutated regions reportedly drew nearly half of spike TCRs. Most donors were white British, females outnumbered males, and clonal diversity was possibly underestimated.

The assay was immunoSEQ multiplex PCR, and TCRdb's table has in-frame clones only and misses some. The repertoire holds around 200,000 clones, with 88% as singletons. Notes on this clone: Its specificity is not known.

The receptor was isolated from an adult in good health. The source was peripheral blood, collected on day 0 of AZD1222 vaccination.

CDR3 nucleotides: TGTGCCAGCAGCTTGCGCCGGGACAGGGCCTACGAGCAGTACTTC. This encodes CASSLRRDRAYEQYF. The chain employs TRBV5-4 and TRBJ2-7, with 9 bases that match TRBD1. V trimming: 1 base; J trimming: 2 bases; junction bases outside the gene matches: 4. The CDR3 is made up of 15 amino acids. The germline gives CDR1 SGHNT, CDR2 YYREEE (reference sequence).